This T cell receptor (gamma chain) is from a study of gamma-delta chains in newborns, infants, children. TCRdb reapplied CATT to the reads. The sample table includes around 77 gamma-chain clones. Germline lookup yields CDR1 GITISATS and CDR2 ISYDGTV (reference sequence). The CDR3 contains 15 residues. The sequenced sample was blood, obtained at baseline. For the V gene the call is TRGV9; the J gene has no call. The source of this sequence is a child who received the measles vaccine. This table probably holds off-target reads from a library built for another chain. The CDR3 sequence is CACDTWGALTAQLFF. The CDR3 nucleotides are TGTGCCTGTGACACCTGGGGGGCTTTGACAGCACAACTCTTCTTT.